Following are 2 T cell receptor beta chains from one sample sequenced in a study of blood T cell repertoires in COVID-19 (dated by TCRdb to 2019 to 2021). The library was prepared using the immunoSEQ multiplex PCR assay. TCRdb re-hosts the immuneACCESS table, in-frame sequences only. Its copies lack some clones; in the studies checked, an unresolved V gene accounts for under half of them, and the cause for the rest is not known. The sample records about 62,000 clones, approximately 70% of which are singletons. Together, the top ten hold around half of the sample. The sequenced material came from PBMCs or T cells enriched from blood (not recorded which). These receptors originate from a woman aged 60-75 years who had been exposed to COVID-19.

DNA for the CDR3: TGTGCCAGCAGCTTATTCCGGGACAGGGGAGGCTACACCTTC. This encodes CASSLFRDRGGYTF. V usage is TRBV11-2 and J usage is TRBJ1-2; 10 bases align to TRBD1. Per germline, CDR1 SGHAT and CDR2 FQNNGV. J was trimmed by 8 bases and V by 2 bases; bases with no gene match: 5. The CDR3 sequence is 14 residues long.

The rearrangement uses TRBV19 and TRBJ1-6, with TRBD1 matching over 7 bases. Germline CDR1 is LNHDA and CDR2 is SQIVND (reference sequence). The junction had 12 bases not matched to a gene; V was cut back by 0 bases and J by 7 bases. There are 18 residues in the CDR3. The CDR3 sequence is CASSIDLRRRQGNSPLHF. The CDR3 coding sequence is TGTGCCAGTAGTATAGACCTTCGGAGGAGACAGGGCAATTCACCCCTCCACTTT.